The 24 T cell receptor beta chains reported below all come from one sample, sequenced in a study of early T cells in non-severe SARS-CoV-2 infection. TCRdb used MiXCR to reprocess the 5' RACE reads, holding one entry per CDR3 protein. In the table there are 100,000 to 130,000 distinct CDR3 sequences, 8.5% to 14% of which are singletons. The sequencing sample was made of whole blood. The receptors come from an adult who was a healthcare worker with PCR-confirmed SARS-CoV-2 infection or an uninfected control (not recorded which).

The table lists this clonotype with many counts. The V gene is TRBV5-6, the J gene TRBJ2-2; D may be TRBD2 (7 bases). Trimming removed 3 bases from V and 0 bases from J, with 12 bases in between. The CDR3 covers 16 residues. Germline CDR1 SGHDT, CDR2 YYEEEE. Here the CDR3 reads CASSWGGAPNTGELFF. CDR3 DNA sequence: TGTGCCAGCAGCTGGGGGGGCGCCCCGAACACCGGGGAGCTGTTTTTT. Based on the CDR3 plus reference TRBV5-6 and TRBJ2-2, the full variable domain is DAGVTQSPTHLIKTRGQQVTLRCSPKSGHDTVSWYQQALGQGPQFIFQYYEEEERQRGNFPDRFSGHQFPNYSSELNVNALLLGDSALYLCASSWGGAPNTGELFFGEGSRLTVL.

This clonotype turned up a few times. The CDR3 here is CASSEGIEQYF. As DNA, the CDR3 is TGTGCCAGCAGTGAGGGGATCGAGCAGTACTTC. The J gene is TRBJ2-7, the V gene TRBV2, with D unresolved. Germline V gene lookup returns CDR1 SNHLY and CDR2 FYNNEI. V lost 3 bases and J lost 6, with 6 bases in between. The CDR3 runs to 11 residues. The full variable domain, completed using reference TRBV2 and TRBJ2-7, is EPEVTQTPSHQVTQMGQEVILRCVPISNHLYFYWYRQILGQKVEFLVSFYNNEISEKSEIFDDQFSVERPDGSNFTLKIRSTKLEDSAMYFCASSEGIEQYFGPGTRLTVT.

This clonotype occurred a few times. The chain has TRBV19 and TRBJ2-1; either TRBD1 or TRBD2 may fit D (5 bases each). Germline V gene lookup returns CDR1 LNHDA and CDR2 SQIVND (reference sequence). V lost 4 bases to trimming and J lost 9 bases, with 22 bases between them. The CDR3 totals 16 residues. The CDR3 sequence: CASSTAGTSLDGEQFF. CDR3 nucleotides: TGTGCCAGTAGTACCGCCGGGACCTCCTTGGATGGTGAGCAGTTCTTC.

This clonotype was picked up many times. The chain joins TRBV5-1 to TRBJ2-5, with no clear D. The V and J ends lost 0 bases and 2 bases respectively, with 8 bases between them. CDR1 is SGHRS and CDR2 is YFSETQ in the germline V gene. This CDR3 spans 14 amino acids. The CDR3 reads CASSLGAAQETQYF. CDR3 nucleotides: TGCGCCAGCAGCTTGGGGGCAGCTCAAGAGACCCAGTACTTC.

This clonotype was recorded many times. The V gene is TRBV5-4, the J gene TRBJ2-4, with 7 bases lining up with TRBD1. Germline-derived CDR1 and CDR2 are SGHNT and YYREEE (reference sequence). J gave up 12 bases and V 4 bases, and 4 bases lay outside the gene matches. The CDR3 has 11 residues. CDR3 sequence reads: CASSKGQSQYF. In nucleotides, the CDR3 is TGTGCCAGCAGCAAGGGACAGAGTCAGTACTTC.

This clonotype was picked up many times. Relative to the germline gene, one junction end is altered; a read error may explain this. The J gene is TRBJ2-4, the V gene TRBV2, with D possibly matching TRBD1 (5 bases). Germline V gene lookup returns CDR1 SNHLY and CDR2 FYNNEI. The CDR3 consists of 12 residues. The CDR3 reads CASSEGSVDKLF. DNA for the CDR3: TGTGCCAGCAGTGAAGGCTCCGTGGACAAGCTCTTC.

This clonotype was seen many times. This chain uses TRBV5-6 with TRBJ2-7; possible D gene TRBD2, 6 bases. CDR1 is SGHDT and CDR2 is YYEEEE in the germline V gene. The CDR3 is made up of 14 amino acids. V lost 2 bases and J 5 bases, leaving 14 bases between the germline ends. The CDR3 protein is CASSFWSEGHEQYF. The DNA for the CDR3 is TGTGCCAGCAGCTTTTGGTCGGAGGGCCACGAGCAGTACTTC.

Points on this clonotype: This may be a read error, as it is one base from a much larger clone. This chain joins TRBV7-9 and TRBJ2-2, with 10 nucleotides matching TRBD1. The germline V gene has CDR1 SEHNR and CDR2 FQNEAQ (reference sequence). The CDR3 is 16 amino acids. This chain's CDR3 is CASSGRDRGLAGEPFF. In DNA form, the CDR3 reads TGTGCCAGCAGCGGCCGGGACAGGGGCTTGGCCGGGGAGCCGTTTTTT. Looking up the rest from reference TRBV7-9 and TRBJ2-2 gives the full variable domain: DTGVSQNPRHKITKRGQNVTFRCDPISEHNRLYWYRQTLGQGPEFLTYFQNEAQLEKSRLLSDRFSAERPKGSFSTLEIQRTEQGDSAMYLCASSGRDRGLAGEPFFGEGSRLTVL.

This clonotype was counted many times. The chain links TRBV9 to TRBJ2-2, with no clear D. Trimming took 0 bases from V and 1 from J, leaving 4 bases between them. CDR3 length: 14 residues. From germline, CDR1 is SGDLS and CDR2 YYNGEE. This CDR3 is CASSVGGNTGELFF. The CDR3 DNA is TGTGCCAGCAGCGTAGGAGGGAACACCGGGGAGCTGTTTTTT.

This clonotype turned up a few times. The CDR3 protein is CASAGTGRNEKLFF. As DNA, the CDR3 is TGTGCCAGCGCGGGGACAGGGAGGAATGAAAAACTGTTTTTT. This sequence joins TRBV6-5 and TRBJ1-4, with 9 nucleotides matching TRBD1. Germline trimming cut 8 bases from V and 5 bases from J; bases unmatched to any gene: 6. This CDR3 region has 14 residues. CDR1 MNHEY and CDR2 SVGAGI come from the germline V gene.

This clonotype was detected only a few times. The CDR3 here is CSAPGQGVFSNQPQHF. In nucleotides, the CDR3 is TGCAGTGCTCCAGGACAGGGGGTTTTCAGCAATCAGCCCCAGCATTTT. V usage is TRBV20-1 and J usage is TRBJ1-5; 10 nucleotides align to TRBD1. The CDR3 loop spans 16 amino acids. V lost 5 bases and J lost 1; bases outside the gene matches: 8. Looked up from germline, CDR1 is DFQATT and CDR2 is SNEGSKA (reference sequence).

This rearrangement joins TRBV28 to TRBJ2-3, with D maybe TRBD2 (5 bases). Trimming pared 5 bases from V and 0 bases from J, leaving 21 bases between. The CDR3 totals 18 residues. The germline CDR1 and CDR2 sequences are MDHEN and SYDVKM. CDR3 residues: CASSTLTTRGMSTDTQYF. DNA for the CDR3: TGTGCCAGCAGTACCCTGACGACCCGGGGTATGAGCACAGATACGCAGTATTTT.

This clonotype was detected a few times. J is TRBJ2-3 and V is TRBV3-1; unclear D gene. Trimming took 1 base from V and 2 from J, leaving 19 bases between them. CDR3 length: 18 amino acids. The germline V gene has CDR1 LGHDT and CDR2 YNNKEL (reference sequence). CDR3 in amino acids: CASSQGANRPRHTDTQYF. As DNA, the CDR3 is TGTGCCAGCAGCCAAGGAGCTAATCGCCCGAGACACACAGATACGCAGTATTTT.

This clonotype was observed a few times. The J gene is TRBJ2-3, the V gene TRBV27, with D unclear. The CDR3 has 13 residues. The V gene's germline CDR1 is MNHEY and CDR2 SMNVEV (reference sequence). V lost 6 bases and J lost 2, with 9 bases in between. The CDR3 protein is CASSLLPTDTQYF. The DNA for the CDR3 is TGTGCCAGCAGCCTACTCCCCACAGATACGCAGTATTTT.

This clonotype was seen many times. The CDR3 sequence: CASSPAGTYTDTQYF. CDR3 DNA sequence: TGTGCCAGCAGTCCGGCCGGGACCTACACAGATACGCAGTATTTT. V usage is TRBV6-5 and J usage is TRBJ2-3; perhaps D is TRBD1 or TRBD2 (5 bases each). Looked up from germline, CDR1 is MNHEY and CDR2 is SVGAGI. The CDR3 contains 15 residues. V lost 5 bases and J 2 bases, leaving 14 bases between the germline ends.

Many counts were recorded for this clonotype. V and J are TRBV2 and TRBJ2-2; D is possibly TRBD2 (6 bases). CDR3 length equals 15 residues. Germline CDR1 is SNHLY and CDR2 is FYNNEI. V was clipped by 8 bases and J by 3 bases, with 16 bases between them. CDR3 nucleotides: TGTGCCAGCGGGCCGGCTAGCGCGTACACCGGGGAGCTGTTTTTT. Encoded protein: CASGPASAYTGELFF.

The table lists this clonotype with many counts. This chain uses TRBV11-2 with TRBJ2-7; D ambiguous. Trimming left V 5 bases short and J 5 bases short, with 16 bases between. CDR1 and CDR2 (germline): SGHAT, FQNNGV. The CDR3 consists of 14 residues. CDR3 nucleotides: TGTGCCAGCAGCCTTTTCCGGGCCCCCAACGAGCAGTACTTC. Encoded protein: CASSLFRAPNEQYF. Combining the CDR3 with reference TRBV11-2 and TRBJ2-7 gives the whole variable domain EAGVAQSPRYKIIEKRQSVAFWCNPISGHATLYWYQQILGQGPKLLIQFQNNGVVDDSQLPKDRFSAERLKGVDSTLKIQPAKLEDSAVYLCASSLFRAPNEQYFGPGTRLTVT.

This clonotype was observed many times. The chain employs TRBV3-1 and TRBJ2-1; 10 nucleotides line up with TRBD2. From germline, CDR1 is LGHDT and CDR2 YNNKEL (reference sequence). V was clipped by 4 bases and J by 9 bases; unmatched bases: 9. The CDR3 loop spans 15 amino acids. This CDR3 is CASSPRSGRASEQFF. Written as DNA, the CDR3 is TGTGCCAGCAGCCCTAGGAGCGGGAGGGCGAGTGAGCAGTTCTTC.

Here the CDR3 DNA reads TGCAGCGTTGAAGATCGAATAGCGGGAGGGATCGATGAAGAGACCCAGTACTTC. This encodes CSVEDRIAGGIDEETQYF. V and J are TRBV29-1 and TRBJ2-5; 11 nucleotides line up with TRBD2. This CDR3 is built from 18 residues. Germline V lookup: CDR1 SQVTM, CDR2 ANQGSEA. V was clipped by 0 bases and J by 3 bases; unmatched bases: 12.

This clonotype was recorded a few times. A much larger clone sits a single nucleotide away, making a read error possible. The rearrangement uses TRBV28 and TRBJ1-2; TRBD1 matches at 10 bases. Looked up from germline, CDR1 is MDHEN and CDR2 is SYDVKM. Unmatched junction bases numbered 7, after V lost 6 bases and J lost 6 bases. The CDR3 is 14 amino acids. The CDR3 DNA reads as TGTGCCAGCAGCAGGGGACAGGGGAGGAATGGCTACACCTTC. It is translated as CASSRGQGRNGYTF.

This clonotype was counted many times. This rearrangement joins TRBV20-1 to TRBJ2-7, with a possible D match to TRBD2 (5 bases). The CDR3 totals 12 residues. Germline V gene sequence: CDR1 DFQATT, CDR2 SNEGSKA (reference sequence). Trimming pared 5 bases from V and 9 bases from J, leaving 17 bases between. The CDR3 loop reads CSAGGRATLQYF. CDR3 sequence (DNA): TGCAGTGCTGGAGGTAGAGCCACGCTGCAGTACTTC.

In this sample, this clonotype turned up many times. The chain joins TRBV4-1 to TRBJ2-7, with 9 nucleotides matching TRBD2. Germline lookup yields CDR1 MGHRA and CDR2 YSYEKL. Germline trimming cut 0 bases from V and 4 bases from J; bases unmatched to any gene: 4. The CDR3 loop spans 15 amino acids. The CDR3 DNA follows: TGCGCCAGCAGCCAAGATTCGGCGGGGGGGTACGAGCAGTACTTC. Protein: CASSQDSAGGYEQYF.

This clonotype was detected a few times. This chain links TRBV29-1 with TRBJ2-3; D perhaps matches TRBD1 (5 bases). In germline, CDR1 is SQVTM, CDR2 ANQGSEA. V lost 7 bases to trimming and J lost 4 bases, with 12 bases between them. The length of the CDR3 is 12 residues. The CDR3 nucleotides are TGCAGCGCGGTCAGGGAACCAGATACGCAGTATTTT. It encodes CSAVREPDTQYF.

This clonotype occurred a few times. The V and J genes are TRBV7-8 and TRBJ2-1; the D is unclear. The CDR3 runs 12 residues. Germline CDR1 SGHVS, CDR2 FQNEAQ. Trimming stripped 2 bases from V and 8 bases from J, with 7 bases between. CDR3 protein: CASSLQLHEQFF. The CDR3 nucleotides read TGTGCCAGCAGCTTACAACTCCATGAGCAGTTCTTC.